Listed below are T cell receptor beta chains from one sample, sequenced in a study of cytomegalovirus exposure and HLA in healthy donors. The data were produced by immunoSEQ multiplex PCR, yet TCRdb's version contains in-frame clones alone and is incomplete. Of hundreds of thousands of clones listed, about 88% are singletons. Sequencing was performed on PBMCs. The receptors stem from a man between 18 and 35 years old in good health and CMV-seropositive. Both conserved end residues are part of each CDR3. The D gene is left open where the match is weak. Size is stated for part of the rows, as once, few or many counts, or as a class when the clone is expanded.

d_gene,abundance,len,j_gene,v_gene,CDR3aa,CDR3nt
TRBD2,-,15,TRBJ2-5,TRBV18,CASSPPGLGQETQYF,TGTGCCAGCTCACCTCCGGGACTAGGGCAAGAGACCCAGTACTTC
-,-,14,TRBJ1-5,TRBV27,CASSLSGSNQPQHF,TGTGCCAGCAGTCTCTCGGGGTCCAATCAGCCCCAGCATTTT
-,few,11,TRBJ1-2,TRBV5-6,CASSSRAGYTF,TGTGCCAGCAGCTCCAGGGCTGGCTACACCTTC
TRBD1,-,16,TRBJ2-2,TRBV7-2,CASSRMIRQGGGELFF,TGTGCCAGCAGCCGAATGATTCGACAGGGCGGCGGGGAGCTGTTTTTT
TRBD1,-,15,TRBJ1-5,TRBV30,CAWGREPGGLQPQHF,TGTGCCTGGGGTAGAGAACCAGGGGGACTCCAGCCCCAGCATTTT
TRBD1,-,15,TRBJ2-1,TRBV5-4,CASSLPDRAVDEQFF,TGTGCCAGCAGCCTCCCAGACAGGGCGGTCGATGAGCAGTTCTTC
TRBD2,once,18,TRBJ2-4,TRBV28,CASSYPRKRERTKNIQYF,TGTGCCAGCAGCTACCCCAGAAAGCGGGAGCGCACTAAAAACATTCAGTACTTC
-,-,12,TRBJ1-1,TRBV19,CASSPGTRKAFF,TGTGCCAGTAGTCCGGGGACTCGGAAAGCTTTCTTT
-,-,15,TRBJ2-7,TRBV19,CASSYSSESSYEQYF,TGTGCCAGTAGTTACTCTAGCGAAAGCTCCTACGAGCAGTACTTC
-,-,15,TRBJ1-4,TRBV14,CASSRRELRSEKLFF,TGTGCCAGCAGCCGGAGGGAGTTACGATCCGAAAAACTGTTTTTT
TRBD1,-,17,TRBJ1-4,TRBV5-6,CASSLWPPRQGREKLFF,TGTGCCAGCAGCTTGTGGCCGCCCAGACAGGGGCGGGAAAAACTGTTTTTT
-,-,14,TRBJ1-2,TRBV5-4,CASSQVGENYGYTF,TGTGCCAGCAGCCAGGTGGGGGAAAACTATGGCTACACCTTC
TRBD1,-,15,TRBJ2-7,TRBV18,CASSPTGYKGYEQYF,TGTGCCAGCTCACCGACAGGGTATAAAGGGTACGAGCAGTACTTC
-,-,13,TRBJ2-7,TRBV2,CASRKQGTYEQYF,TGTGCCAGCAGGAAACAGGGAACCTACGAGCAGTACTTC
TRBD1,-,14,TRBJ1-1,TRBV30,CAWRGDRVGTEAFF,TGTGCCTGGAGGGGGGACAGGGTCGGGACTGAAGCTTTCTTT
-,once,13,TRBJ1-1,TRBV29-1,CSVVREMNTEAFF,TGCAGCGTTGTTCGGGAAATGAACACTGAAGCTTTCTTT
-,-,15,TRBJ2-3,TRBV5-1,CASSWGGGSTDTQYF,TGCGCCAGCAGCTGGGGGGGCGGGAGCACAGATACGCAGTATTTT
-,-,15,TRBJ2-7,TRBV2,CASRTEAGTGREQYF,TGTGCCAGCAGGACCGAGGCGGGGACGGGTCGGGAGCAGTACTTC
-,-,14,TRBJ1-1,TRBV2,CASSETGWSSEAFF,TGTGCCAGCAGTGAAACAGGGTGGTCAAGTGAAGCTTTCTTT
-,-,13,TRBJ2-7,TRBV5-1,CASSSSGPYEQYF,TGCGCCAGCAGCTCCTCCGGGCCCTACGAGCAGTACTTC
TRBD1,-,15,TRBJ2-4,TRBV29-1,CSVADRGQAKNIQYF,TGCAGCGTAGCCGACAGGGGCCAAGCCAAAAACATTCAGTACTTC
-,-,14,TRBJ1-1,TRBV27,CASSLSSGNTEAFF,TGTGCCAGCAGTTTATCGTCGGGTAACACTGAAGCTTTCTTT
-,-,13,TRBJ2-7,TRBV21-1,CASSPGGWPEQYF,TGTGCCAGCAGCCCTGGGGGGTGGCCCGAGCAGTACTTC
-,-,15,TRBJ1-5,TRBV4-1,CASSHHQDSNQPQHF,TGCGCCAGCAGCCATCACCAAGATAGCAATCAGCCCCAGCATTTT
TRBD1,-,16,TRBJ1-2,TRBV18,CASSPRGQGLGYGYTF,TGTGCCAGCTCACCACGCGGACAGGGGCTAGGCTATGGCTACACCTTC
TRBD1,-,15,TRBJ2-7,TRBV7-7,CASSQGQGAAYEQYF,TGTGCCAGCAGCCAAGGACAGGGGGCCGCCTACGAGCAGTACTTC
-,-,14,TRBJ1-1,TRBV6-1,CASSAVGWYTEAFF,TGTGCCAGCAGCGCAGTAGGCTGGTACACTGAAGCTTTCTTT
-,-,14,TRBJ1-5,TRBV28,CASSLGGAIQPQHF,TGTGCCAGCAGTTTGGGGGGTGCAATTCAGCCCCAGCATTTT